This is a list of T cell receptor beta chains from one sample in a study of blood T cell repertoires in COVID-19. Assay used: immunoSEQ multiplex PCR; TCRdb lists only in-frame clones, some missing. The sample has around 330,000 clones, about 92% seen once. Material: PBMCs or T cells enriched from blood (not recorded which). The source of these receptors is a man in his 60s who had recovered from COVID-19. Each CDR3 is given with its conserved first and last residue. D genes are given only for firm matches. The size of a clone is reported for some rows only, either as once, few or many, or as a class for expanded clones.

>once|TRBJ2-5|TRBV18|TRBD1
TGTGCCAGCTCACAGCGAACAGGGGGGCAAGAGACCCAGTACTTC
CASSQRTGGQETQYF
>NA|TRBJ1-4|TRBV19|NA
TGTGCCAGTAGTATAGGCACATTGGAAAAACTGTTTTTT
CASSIGTLEKLFF
>NA|TRBJ1-3|TRBV7-3|NA
TGTGCCAGCAGCGCTGGCGGGGGCTCTGGAAACACCATATATTTT
CASSAGGGSGNTIYF
>NA|TRBJ1-3|TRBV28|NA
TGTGCCAGCAGTTTGCCTAGCTCTGGAAACACCATATATTTT
CASSLPSSGNTIYF
>NA|TRBJ2-5|TRBV7-7|NA
TGTGCTAGCAGCGGAGGAAGCTCGGAGACCCAGTACTTC
CASSGGSSETQYF
>NA|TRBJ2-1|TRBV5-1|TRBD2
TGCGCCAGCAGCTTGGCCGGGACTAGCGCTCATGGTGAGCAGTTCTTC
CASSLAGTSAHGEQFF
>NA|TRBJ2-7|TRBV30|NA
TGTGCCTGGAGTATGGGGAGCAGAGAGCAGTACTTC
CAWSMGSREQYF
>NA|TRBJ2-7|TRBV29-1|NA
TGCAGCGTCGCCAGGGTGGACGAGCAGTACTTC
CSVARVDEQYF
>NA|TRBJ1-5|TRBV24-1|TRBD1
TGTGCCACCAGTAGGGACAGTAGCAATCAGCCCCAGCATTTT
CATSRDSSNQPQHF
>few|TRBJ1-1|TRBV5-4|TRBD1
TGTGCCAGCAGTCCAGGGGGCACTGAAGCTTTCTTT
CASSPGGTEAFF
>NA|TRBJ1-4|TRBV5-1|NA
TGCGCCAGCAGCTTATCCCAGACAACTAATGAAAAACTGTTTTTT
CASSLSQTTNEKLFF
>NA|TRBJ1-3|TRBV15|NA
TGTGCCACCAGCAGACGCGGCTCTGGAAACACCATATATTTT
CATSRRGSGNTIYF
>NA|TRBJ1-5|TRBV2|TRBD1
TGTGCCAGCAGGGACAGGGGGTTGTTTCAGCCCCAGCATTTT
CASRDRGLFQPQHF
>NA|TRBJ2-7|TRBV3-1/TRBV3-2|NA
TGTGCCAGCAGCCAACGGAGCTACGAGCAGTACTTC
CASSQRSYEQYF
>NA|TRBJ1-2|TRBV6-2/TRBV6-3|NA
TGTGCCAGCAGCTCCATAGGGGGTCGGGGCTACACCTTC
CASSSIGGRGYTF
>NA|TRBJ1-4|TRBV5-8|NA
TGTGCCAGCAGCCAACCCCCACAGGGAGCTGAAAAACTGTTTTTT
CASSQPPQGAEKLFF
>NA|TRBJ2-5|TRBV9|NA
TGTGCCAGCAGCGTGATTGGTGGGGGGCAAGAGACCCAGTACTTC
CASSVIGGGQETQYF
>NA|TRBJ2-2|TRBV2|NA
TGTGCCAGCCGATGGACAGCCACCACCGGGGAGCTGTTTTTT
CASRWTATTGELFF